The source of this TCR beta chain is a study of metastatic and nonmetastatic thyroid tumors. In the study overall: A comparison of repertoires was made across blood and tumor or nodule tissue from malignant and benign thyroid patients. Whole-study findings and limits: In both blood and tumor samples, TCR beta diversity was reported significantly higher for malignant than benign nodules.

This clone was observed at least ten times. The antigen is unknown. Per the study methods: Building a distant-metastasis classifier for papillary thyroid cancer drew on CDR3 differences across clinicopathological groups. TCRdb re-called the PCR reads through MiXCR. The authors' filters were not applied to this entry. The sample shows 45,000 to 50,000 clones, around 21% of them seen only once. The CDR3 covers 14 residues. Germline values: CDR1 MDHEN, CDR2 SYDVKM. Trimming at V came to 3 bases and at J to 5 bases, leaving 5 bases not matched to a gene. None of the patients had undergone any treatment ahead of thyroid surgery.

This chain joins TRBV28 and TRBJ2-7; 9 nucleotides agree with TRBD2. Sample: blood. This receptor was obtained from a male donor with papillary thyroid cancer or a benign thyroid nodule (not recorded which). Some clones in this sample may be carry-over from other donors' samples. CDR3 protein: CASSLGGRADEQYF. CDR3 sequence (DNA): TGTGCCAGCAGTTTGGGCGGGAGGGCCGACGAGCAGTACTTC.